Listed below are T cell receptor beta chains from one sample, sequenced in a study of post-analysis software for immune sequencing data. TCRdb recomputed calls from the PCR reads with MiXCR, one row per CDR3 protein. The sample records a few hundred thousand distinct CDR3 sequences, less than 40% being singletons. Sequenced: blood. Every receptor here comes from a girl between 10 and 17 years old with multiple sclerosis. CDR3s include the opening cysteine and the closing phenylalanine or tryptophan. D genes are given only for firm matches. Only part of the rows carry a size: once, few, many, or a class if the clone is expanded.

V: TRBV24-1; D: TRBD2; size: many; J: TRBJ2-1; CDR3: CATSDGLAGDNEQFF; DNA: TGTGCCACCAGTGATGGACTAGCGGGGGACAATGAGCAGTTCTTC
V: TRBV7-9; D: TRBD2; size: NA; J: TRBJ2-1; CDR3: CASSWAREFYNEQFF; DNA: TGTGCCAGCAGCTGGGCGCGGGAGTTCTACAATGAGCAGTTCTTC
V: TRBV20-1; D: TRBD1; size: NA; J: TRBJ2-7; CDR3: CSARVRGLYEQYF; DNA: TGCAGTGCTAGGGTCAGGGGGCTATACGAGCAGTACTTC
V: TRBV28; D: NA; size: many; J: TRBJ1-6; CDR3: CASSLEVYNSPLHF; DNA: TGTGCCAGCAGTTTGGAGGTTTATAATTCACCCCTCCACTTT
V: TRBV20-1; D: NA; size: NA; J: TRBJ1-2; CDR3: CSARRGNSDGYTF; DNA: TGCAGTGCTAGGAGGGGCAACTCGGATGGCTACACCTTC
V: TRBV6-5; D: NA; size: few; J: TRBJ2-5; CDR3: CASGSRLTETQYF; DNA: TGTGCCAGCGGATCTAGGTTGACGGAGACCCAGTACTTC
V: TRBV7-2; D: NA; size: NA; J: TRBJ2-1; CDR3: CASSATRSAEQFF; DNA: TGTGCCAGCAGCGCAACCCGGTCGGCTGAGCAGTTCTTC
V: TRBV25-1; D: NA; size: few; J: TRBJ1-1; CDR3: CASRRAGQTTEAFF; DNA: TGTGCCAGCAGGAGGGCAGGGCAAACCACTGAAGCTTTCTTT
V: TRBV4-1; D: NA; size: NA; J: TRBJ2-2; CDR3: CASSQEDRPRELFF; DNA: TGCGCCAGCAGCCAAGAAGACAGGCCCAGGGAGCTGTTTTTT
V: TRBV7-9; D: TRBD1; size: NA; J: TRBJ1-4; CDR3: CASSPRQGGGLNEKLFF; DNA: TGTGCCAGCAGCCCTCGACAGGGGGGCGGGTTAAATGAAAAACTGTTTTTT
V: TRBV7-2; D: NA; size: NA; J: TRBJ1-1; CDR3: CASSLGGWAFF; DNA: TGTGCCAGCAGCTTAGGGGGTTGGGCTTTCTTT
V: TRBV7-8; D: TRBD1; size: many; J: TRBJ1-2; CDR3: CASSLNADRVNYGYTF; DNA: TGTGCCAGCAGCCTCAACGCGGACAGGGTGAACTATGGCTACACCTTC
V: TRBV5-6; D: TRBD1; size: NA; J: TRBJ2-2; CDR3: CASGHTGTANTGERFF; DNA: TGTGCCAGCGGACATACCGGGACAGCCAACACCGGGGAGCGGTTTTTT
V: TRBV5-6; D: TRBD1; size: many; J: TRBJ1-2; CDR3: CASSSGQGRLNYGYTF; DNA: TGTGCCAGCAGCTCGGGACAGGGCCGATTGAACTATGGCTACACCTTC
V: TRBV24-1; D: NA; size: few; J: TRBJ2-1; CDR3: CAASLGNAAGNEQFF; DNA: TGTGCCGCCAGTCTGGGTAACGCTGCGGGCAATGAGCAGTTCTTC
V: TRBV28; D: TRBD1; size: NA; J: TRBJ1-4; CDR3: CASSLWQGATNEKLFF; DNA: TGTGCCAGCAGTTTATGGCAGGGGGCAACTAATGAAAAACTGTTTTTT
V: TRBV7-6; D: TRBD1; size: NA; J: TRBJ2-6; CDR3: CASRKKTGGNVLTF; DNA: TGTGCCAGCAGAAAGAAAACAGGGGGCAACGTCCTGACTTTC
V: TRBV20-1; D: NA; size: many; J: TRBJ2-5; CDR3: CSSEGGQETQYF; DNA: TGCAGCTCGGAGGGGGGTCAAGAGACCCAGTACTTC
V: TRBV24-1; D: NA; size: NA; J: TRBJ1-1; CDR3: CATSDFRGEAFF; DNA: TGTGCCACCAGTGATTTTAGAGGTGAAGCTTTCTTT
V: TRBV6-5; D: NA; size: many; J: TRBJ2-3; CDR3: CASRSGTSLGTQYF; DNA: TGTGCCAGCAGATCCGGGACCTCACTGGGGACGCAGTATTTT
V: TRBV14; D: NA; size: NA; J: TRBJ1-5; CDR3: CASSQLHGGPQHF; DNA: TGCGCCAGCAGCCAGTTACACGGAGGGCCCCAGCATTTT
V: TRBV7-6; D: NA; size: many; J: TRBJ1-2; CDR3: CASSASDSSGGYTF; DNA: TGTGCCAGCAGCGCTAGCGACAGCTCCGGGGGCTACACCTTC
V: TRBV2; D: NA; size: many; J: TRBJ2-1; CDR3: CASSQTRQGSYNEQFF; DNA: TGTGCCAGCAGCCAGACCAGGCAGGGCTCCTACAATGAGCAGTTCTTC
V: TRBV5-1; D: TRBD1; size: NA; J: TRBJ2-5; CDR3: CASSWTGSRETQYF; DNA: TGCGCCAGCAGCTGGACAGGGTCAAGGGAGACCCAGTACTTC
V: TRBV4-1; D: NA; size: NA; J: TRBJ1-3; CDR3: CASSQDIRKQSSGNTIYF; DNA: TGCGCCAGCAGCCAAGATATTCGGAAACAGAGCTCTGGAAACACCATATATTTT
V: TRBV5-4; D: TRBD1; size: many; J: TRBJ1-1; CDR3: CASSLGDRIIHNGTEAFF; DNA: TGTGCCAGCAGCTTGGGGGACAGGATTATTCATAATGGGACTGAAGCTTTCTTT
V: TRBV29-1; D: TRBD2; size: NA; J: TRBJ2-7; CDR3: CSGGGLGEQYF; DNA: TGCAGCGGCGGGGGGCTCGGCGAGCAGTACTTC
V: TRBV5-1; D: TRBD1; size: NA; J: TRBJ1-1; CDR3: CASSTGQANTEAFF; DNA: TGCGCCAGCAGCACGGGACAGGCGAACACTGAAGCTTTCTTT
V: TRBV5-1; D: TRBD1; size: NA; J: TRBJ1-1; CDR3: CASSDRQGLNTEAFF; DNA: TGCGCCAGCAGCGACCGACAGGGTTTGAACACTGAAGCTTTCTTT
V: TRBV14; D: NA; size: few; J: TRBJ1-1; CDR3: CASSQEVGRAFF; DNA: TGTGCCAGCAGCCAAGAGGTAGGGAGAGCTTTCTTT
V: TRBV5-1; D: TRBD1; size: NA; J: TRBJ1-2; CDR3: CAGSLGTGGVGYTF; DNA: TGCGCCGGCAGCTTAGGGACAGGGGGCGTTGGCTACACCTTC
V: TRBV7-2; D: NA; size: NA; J: TRBJ2-7; CDR3: CASSLQQGVGYEQYF; DNA: TGTGCCAGCAGCTTGCAACAGGGTGTCGGGTACGAGCAGTACTTC
V: TRBV6-1; D: TRBD1; size: many; J: TRBJ2-3; CDR3: CASSEERPGGRSWWEGTDTQYF; DNA: TGTGCCAGCAGTGAAGAACGACCAGGGGGCCGTTCATGGTGGGAGGGCACAGATACGCAGTATTTT
V: TRBV29-1; D: TRBD1; size: NA; J: TRBJ2-1; CDR3: CSGRTGNGDNEQFF; DNA: TGCAGCGGGAGGACAGGGAATGGCGACAATGAGCAGTTCTTC
V: TRBV20-1; D: TRBD2; size: many; J: TRBJ2-3; CDR3: CSARLLAGGSDTQYF; DNA: TGCAGTGCTAGATTACTAGCGGGAGGTTCGGATACGCAGTATTTT
V: TRBV5-4; D: TRBD2; size: NA; J: TRBJ2-1; CDR3: CASSLEVGLAGNEQFF; DNA: TGTGCCAGCAGCTTGGAGGTAGGACTAGCGGGCAATGAGCAGTTCTTC
V: TRBV4-3; D: TRBD1; size: NA; J: TRBJ2-7; CDR3: CASSQVWDSSTRQYF; DNA: TGCGCCAGCAGCCAAGTGTGGGACAGTTCAACTCGGCAGTACTTC
V: TRBV4-1; D: TRBD1; size: NA; J: TRBJ2-1; CDR3: CASSQVPGQAADEQFF; DNA: TGCGCCAGCAGCCAAGTACCGGGACAGGCCGCGGATGAGCAGTTCTTC
V: TRBV7-9; D: NA; size: many; J: TRBJ2-5; CDR3: CASSSWDGRQETQYF; DNA: TGTGCCAGCAGTTCGTGGGACGGAAGACAAGAGACCCAGTACTTC
V: TRBV5-1; D: NA; size: NA; J: TRBJ2-7; CDR3: CASSWGEGGYYEQYF; DNA: TGCGCCAGCAGCTGGGGGGAGGGGGGATACTACGAGCAGTACTTC
V: TRBV10-3; D: NA; size: once; J: TRBJ2-1; CDR3: CAISERGPRISYNEQFF; DNA: TGTGCCATCAGTGAGCGAGGACCGCGCATCTCCTACAATGAGCAGTTCTTC
V: TRBV20-1; D: NA; size: many; J: TRBJ2-1; CDR3: CSARVGPHGNEQFF; DNA: TGCAGTGCTAGAGTCGGCCCTCACGGTAATGAGCAGTTCTTC
V: TRBV20-1; D: NA; size: NA; J: TRBJ2-3; CDR3: CSARRTAITDTQYF; DNA: TGCAGTGCTAGGAGGACAGCGATCACAGATACGCAGTATTTT
V: TRBV12-3/TRBV12-4; D: NA; size: many; J: TRBJ2-3; CDR3: CASSLGTRDTQYF; DNA: TGTGCCAGCAGTTTAGGTACGCGAGATACGCAGTATTTT
V: TRBV5-1; D: TRBD1; size: NA; J: TRBJ2-5; CDR3: CASRSGTGNAETQYF; DNA: TGCGCCAGCAGATCCGGGACAGGGAACGCAGAGACCCAGTACTTC
V: TRBV7-6; D: TRBD2; size: NA; J: TRBJ2-7; CDR3: CASSLTGTSGYEQYF; DNA: TGTGCCAGCAGCCTCACTGGGACTAGCGGTTACGAGCAGTACTTC
V: TRBV24-1; D: TRBD2; size: NA; J: TRBJ2-1; CDR3: CATSDLSGSTNEQFF; DNA: TGTGCCACCAGTGATTTGAGCGGGAGTACGAATGAGCAGTTCTTC
V: TRBV5-6; D: TRBD2; size: many; J: TRBJ2-1; CDR3: CASSLVSGGADNEQFF; DNA: TGTGCCAGCAGCTTGGTAAGCGGGGGGGCCGACAATGAGCAGTTCTTC
V: TRBV5-6; D: TRBD2; size: many; J: TRBJ2-1; CDR3: CASTMIAGVVYNEQFF; DNA: TGTGCCAGCACCATGATAGCGGGGGTCGTATACAATGAGCAGTTCTTC
V: TRBV12-3/TRBV12-4; D: TRBD1; size: few; J: TRBJ1-6; CDR3: CASSSKTGDDSPLHF; DNA: TGTGCCAGCAGTTCGAAGACAGGGGATGATTCACCCCTCCACTTT
V: TRBV18; D: NA; size: NA; J: TRBJ1-5; CDR3: CASSPRGLSNQPQHF; DNA: TGTGCCAGCTCACCACGGGGCCTAAGCAATCAGCCCCAGCATTTT
V: TRBV21-1; D: NA; size: many; J: TRBJ2-5; CDR3: CASSKGQGQETQYF; DNA: TGTGCCAGCAGCAAAGGACAGGGACAAGAGACCCAGTACTTC
V: TRBV20-1; D: TRBD1; size: many; J: TRBJ2-5; CDR3: CSARTGEETQYF; DNA: TGCAGTGCACGGACAGGGGAAGAGACCCAGTACTTC
V: TRBV20-1; D: NA; size: many; J: TRBJ1-6; CDR3: CSAFGRDNSPLHF; DNA: TGCAGTGCGTTTGGACGGGATAATTCACCCCTCCACTTT
V: TRBV2; D: NA; size: NA; J: TRBJ2-7; CDR3: CASSGKSPEQYF; DNA: TGTGCCAGCAGTGGAAAGTCCCCCGAGCAGTACTTC
V: TRBV30; D: TRBD1; size: NA; J: TRBJ2-3; CDR3: CAWSANRGGTQYF; DNA: TGTGCCTGGAGTGCTAACAGGGGTGGTACGCAGTATTTT
V: TRBV7-2; D: TRBD2; size: many; J: TRBJ2-2; CDR3: CASSLGGPGLGTGELFF; DNA: TGTGCCAGCAGCTTAGGGGGACCGGGACTAGGAACCGGGGAGCTGTTTTTT
V: TRBV10-3; D: TRBD2; size: many; J: TRBJ2-5; CDR3: CAISLLASQETQYF; DNA: TGTGCCATCAGTTTACTAGCGAGTCAAGAGACCCAGTACTTC
V: TRBV18; D: TRBD2; size: NA; J: TRBJ2-7; CDR3: CASSPGASGSTGEQYF; DNA: TGTGCCAGCTCACCTGGGGCTAGCGGGAGTACCGGCGAGCAGTACTTC
V: TRBV11-2; D: NA; size: few; J: TRBJ2-5; CDR3: CASSLGLYPDRETQYF; DNA: TGTGCCAGCAGCTTAGGGCTTTACCCTGATAGGGAGACCCAGTACTTC